Below, 22 T cell receptor beta chains from the same sample are listed, as sequenced in a study of CD8 T cells in ankylosing spondylitis. TCRdb called the 5' RACE reads again in MiXCR, with one record for every CDR3 protein. The data contain roughly 160,000 distinct CDR3 sequences, 8.5% to 10% of them singletons. Sequencing input: blood, either unsorted or a sorted T cell fraction (not recorded which). These receptors all stem from a female donor with ankylosing spondylitis or in good health (not recorded which).

This clonotype has ten or more counts. This chain connects TRBV5-1 to TRBJ2-5; a weak D match, TRBD2 (5 bases). Germline loops: CDR1 SGHRS, CDR2 YFSETQ. The CDR3 spans 14 residues. V lost 4 bases and J lost 0, with 10 bases in between. CDR3: CASSRRTDQETQYF. CDR3 bases: TGCGCCAGCAGCAGGAGGACGGACCAAGAGACCCAGTACTTC.

This clonotype was counted a few times. The chain joins TRBV4-3 to TRBJ2-7; 8 bases match TRBD1. With V trimmed by 2 bases and J by 2 bases, 5 bases remained unmatched. CDR3 length: 15 amino acids. Germline CDR1 is LGHNA and CDR2 is YSLEER. In DNA, the CDR3 is TGCGCCAGCAGCCAAAGGACAGGGCGGGCCTACGAGCAGTACTTC. Translating it yields CASSQRTGRAYEQYF.

The gene calls are TRBV20-1 and TRBJ2-7, with 9 bases that match TRBD2. Germline V CDR1 and CDR2: DFQATT, SNEGSKA (reference sequence). The V and J ends lost 5 bases and 6 bases, in that order; junction bases with no gene match: 11. The CDR3 is made up of 14 amino acids. CDR3 in DNA: TGCAGTGCTCCACAGCGGGAGGTCTGGGGCGAGCAGTACTTC. This translates into CSAPQREVWGEQYF.

This clonotype was picked up many times. CDR3 DNA: TGTGCCAGCAGTCCGGACAGGGTAGCTTTCTTT. Protein: CASSPDRVAFF. This sequence joins TRBV6-6 and TRBJ1-1; 8 bases align to TRBD1. V dropped 5 bases and J dropped 10; count of bases not matched to a gene: 3. The V gene's germline CDR1 is MNHNY and CDR2 SVGAGI (reference sequence). This CDR3 comprises 11 residues.

This clonotype was seen a handful of times. The V gene is TRBV4-2, the J gene TRBJ2-3, with no clear D. Per the germline V gene, CDR1 is LGHNA and CDR2 is YNFKEQ. The CDR3 is 14 amino acids. V was shortened by 1 base and J by 4 bases, with 9 bases between the two germline ends. CDR3: CASSQGPLPDTQYF. In DNA form, the CDR3 reads TGTGCCAGCAGCCAAGGACCCTTGCCAGATACGCAGTATTTT.

CDR3 coding DNA: TGTGCCAGCAGTTGGGGGCAGGAGGTTTCACCCCTCCACTTT. Amino acids: CASSWGQEVSPLHF. This sequence joins TRBV27 and TRBJ1-6; TRBD1 is a possible D gene (6 bases). The CDR3 contains 14 residues. V was shortened by 4 bases and J by 9 bases, with 13 bases between the two germline ends. Per germline, CDR1 MNHEY and CDR2 SMNVEV (reference sequence).

This clonotype came up many times. The rearrangement links TRBV6-2 or TRBV6-3 to TRBJ2-2, with TRBD2 as a possible D gene (5 bases). This CDR3 contains 12 residues. CDR1 and CDR2 (germline): MNHEY, SVGEGT. The germline V and J ends were trimmed by 8 bases and 6 bases, with 10 bases remaining between them. CDR3: CASAGVSGELFF. Here the CDR3 DNA reads TGTGCCAGCGCCGGGGTATCCGGGGAGCTGTTTTTT.

In its sample, this clonotype was seen a few times. The chain has TRBV11-1 and TRBJ2-1; tentatively, D is TRBD2 (5 bases). V was trimmed by 6 bases and J by 5 bases, leaving 14 bases between them. Germline CDR1 SGHAT, CDR2 FQDESV (reference sequence). This CDR3 has 14 residues. The chain's CDR3 is CASRRAIFDNEQFF. The DNA of the CDR3 is TGTGCCAGCAGGCGGGCCATATTTGACAATGAGCAGTTCTTC.

The chain joins TRBV9 to TRBJ1-1; D unclear. Germline CDR1 is SGDLS and CDR2 is YYNGEE. This CDR3 has 13 amino acids. The V end lost 3 bases, the J end lost 1 base, and 7 bases lay between the germline ends. The CDR3 sequence is CASSARTNTEAFF. For the CDR3, the DNA is TGTGCCAGCAGCGCACGAACGAACACTGAAGCTTTCTTT. Together with reference TRBV9 and TRBJ1-1, the CDR3 gives the full variable domain: DSGVTQTPKHLITATGQRVTLRCSPRSGDLSVYWYQQSLDQGLQFLIQYYNGEERAKGNILERFSAQQFPDLHSELNLSSLELGDSALYFCASSARTNTEAFFGQGTRLTVV.

This clonotype was picked up a small number of times. The rearrangement joins TRBV20-1 to TRBJ2-7; TRBD1 matches 8 bases. CDR1 is DFQATT, CDR2 SNEGSKA, per germline (reference sequence). Germline trimming cut 0 bases from V and 4 bases from J; bases unmatched to any gene: 2. This CDR3 has 13 residues. DNA of the CDR3: TGCAGTGCTAGAGATACAGGGGGTTACGAGCAGTACTTC. It translates to CSARDTGGYEQYF.

The chain joins TRBV20-1 to TRBJ1-2; no firm D call. Deletions cut 3 bases from V and 6 bases from J, with 11 bases between. CDR3 length: 12 amino acids. The germline CDR1 and CDR2 sequences are DFQATT and SNEGSKA (reference sequence). In DNA form, the CDR3 reads TGCAGTGCTAGGCGCGGGGTGGATGGCTACACCTTC. It yields the protein CSARRGVDGYTF.

This clonotype has just a few counts. The J gene is TRBJ2-4, the V gene TRBV4-1; tentatively, D is TRBD1 or TRBD2 (5 bases each). V dropped 0 bases and J dropped 15 bases, with 15 bases sitting between them. Germline CDR1 and CDR2: MGHRA and YSYEKL. This CDR3 contains 13 residues. The DNA for the CDR3 is TGCGCCAGCAGCCAAGATTCGGGACGGATGGGGTACTTC. It is translated as CASSQDSGRMGYF.

This chain uses TRBV30 with TRBJ2-1, with D possibly matching TRBD2 (6 bases). Germline loops: CDR1 GTSNPN, CDR2 SVGIG (reference sequence). V shed 3 bases and J shed 0 bases, with 12 bases lying between them. The CDR3 totals 15 residues. The chain's CDR3 is CAWRRDSSSYNEQFF. Written as DNA, the CDR3 is TGTGCCTGGAGACGGGACTCAAGCTCCTACAATGAGCAGTTCTTC.

This clonotype was seen more than once but under ten times. The J gene is TRBJ1-5, the V gene TRBV4-3, with D unresolved. Trimming removed 3 bases from V and 9 bases from J, with 18 bases in between. The CDR3 spans 15 residues. The germline gives CDR1 LGHNA, CDR2 YSLEER. CDR3 sequence reads: CASSQGPYLLSPQHF. The CDR3 nucleotides are TGCGCCAGCAGCCAGGGCCCCTACCTCCTTTCGCCCCAGCATTTT.

This clonotype was counted a few times. This rearrangement joins TRBV7-6 to TRBJ2-7; 12 bases align to TRBD2. V lost 4 bases to trimming and J lost 7 bases; unmatched junction nucleotides: 14. CDR1 is SGHVS, CDR2 FNYEAQ, per germline. The CDR3 has 17 residues. In DNA form, the CDR3 reads TGTGCCAGCAGCTCAGCGAGGACTAGCGGGACTTGGCGTGAGCAGTACTTC. Its protein product is CASSSARTSGTWREQYF. The full variable domain, rest sourced from reference TRBV7-6 and TRBJ2-7, is GAGVSQSPRYKVTKRGQDVALRCDPISGHVSLYWYRQALGQGPEFLTYFNYEAQQDKSGLPNDRFSAERPEGSISTLTIQRTEQRDSAMYRCASSSARTSGTWREQYFGPGTRLTVT.

The CDR3 coding sequence is TGTGCCACCAGCACCATACAAGGCACTGAAGCTTTCTTT. Its translation is CATSTIQGTEAFF. The gene calls are TRBV15 and TRBJ1-1; D is unclear. V lost 4 bases and J lost 4, with 10 bases in between. CDR3 length equals 13 residues. Germline-derived CDR1 and CDR2 are LNHNV and YYDKDF (reference sequence).

The table lists this clonotype with a few counts. The CDR3 DNA reads TGTGCCAGCAGCTTCTTGACTGACAGCTCGATCTACTTC. It specifies CASSFLTDSSIYF. The chain uses TRBV7-9 and TRBJ2-7, with D perhaps matching TRBD1 (5 bases). Germline V gene sequence: CDR1 SEHNR, CDR2 FQNEAQ (reference sequence). V was pared by 3 bases and J by 13 bases, with 19 bases between. This CDR3 is 13 amino acids long.

The chain combines TRBV15 with TRBJ2-4, with 7 bases aligning to TRBD1. V gave up 4 bases and J gave up 3 bases; unmatched junction bases: 6. CDR1 LNHNV and CDR2 YYDKDF come from the germline V gene (reference sequence). The CDR3 covers 15 residues. In DNA form, the CDR3 reads TGTGCCACCAGCACCCGACAGGGAGTCAAAAACATTCAGTACTTC. It specifies CATSTRQGVKNIQYF.

This clonotype was counted between two and nine times. The CDR3 sequence: CSAREYKDYEQYF. Here the CDR3 DNA reads TGCAGTGCTAGAGAGTACAAAGACTACGAGCAGTACTTC. The J gene is TRBJ2-7, the V gene TRBV20-1; D remains unclear. Germline CDR1 reads DFQATT; CDR2 reads SNEGSKA (reference sequence). Trimming shortened V by 0 bases and J by 3 bases, and 9 bases separated the two germline ends. This CDR3 contains 13 residues.

This clonotype was detected a few times. The chain is built from TRBV6-1 and TRBJ1-1, with D possibly being TRBD1 (6 bases). From germline, CDR1 is MNHNS and CDR2 SASEGT. The V and J ends lost 7 bases and 3 bases respectively, with 18 bases between them. The CDR3 has 15 residues. The CDR3 region is CASIQTTGIDTEAFF. The CDR3 DNA is TGTGCCAGCATTCAAACCACAGGGATTGACACTGAAGCTTTCTTT.

This clonotype was observed many times. This chain links TRBV5-6 with TRBJ2-1; D tentatively fits TRBD1 or TRBD2 (5 bases each). This CDR3 has 14 residues. From germline, CDR1 is SGHDT and CDR2 YYEEEE. With 5 bases removed from V and 9 bases from J, the gap between germline ends came to 18 bases. CDR3 DNA: TGTGCCAGCAGACCCGGGACCGTCGTCGCTGAGCAGTTCTTC. Its translation: CASRPGTVVAEQFF.

V and J are TRBV20-1 and TRBJ2-1; 11 positions agree with TRBD2. The CDR3 is 14 amino acids. Trimming removed 4 bases from V and 4 bases from J; junction bases left unmatched: 3. The germline gives CDR1 DFQATT, CDR2 SNEGSKA (reference sequence). The CDR3 reads CSAMGLAEYNEQFF. The CDR3 nucleotides read TGCAGTGCTATGGGACTAGCGGAATACAATGAGCAGTTCTTC.